The rows below give T cell receptor beta chains drawn from one sample of a study of blood T cells in healthy people across ages. TCRdb passed the 5' RACE reads through MiXCR, listing each CDR3 protein once. This table has about 1.4 million distinct CDR3 sequences, approximately 59% appearing once. Source material: blood. Source of these receptors: a man aged 18 to 30 in good health. Each CDR3 is given with its conserved first and last residue. Each record gives: D gene, J gene, V gene, clone size, CDR3 protein, CDR3 DNA. D genes are given only for firm matches. The listing skips clone size in some rows; elsewhere it reads once, few, many or a size class.

>NA|TRBJ2-3|TRBV12-3/TRBV12-4|NA
CASSSALRTDTQYF
TGTGCCAGCAGTTCAGCTCTGCGCACAGATACGCAGTATTTT
>TRBD2|TRBJ2-1|TRBV10-3|NA
CAMGAGVDEQFF
TGTGCCATGGGTGCGGGGGTCGATGAGCAGTTCTTC
>TRBD1|TRBJ2-7|TRBV3-1|few
CASSLGTGVAAGSYEQYF
TGTGCCAGCAGCCTAGGGACAGGGGTTGCGGCGGGCTCCTACGAGCAGTACTTC
>NA|TRBJ2-1|TRBV7-9|few
CASSLAPSMVEQFF
TGTGCCAGCAGCTTAGCACCTAGCATGGTAGAGCAGTTCTTC
>TRBD2|TRBJ2-7|TRBV4-1|NA
CASSPAPPLAGGLYEQYF
TGCGCCAGCAGCCCAGCGCCTCCACTAGCGGGGGGGCTATACGAGCAGTACTTC
>NA|TRBJ2-3|TRBV29-1|few
CSVEKAATTDTQYF
TGCAGCGTTGAAAAGGCAGCGACCACAGATACGCAGTATTTT
>TRBD1|TRBJ1-2|TRBV9|NA
CASSTQGENYGYTF
TGTGCCAGCAGCACGCAGGGGGAGAACTATGGCTACACCTTC
>NA|TRBJ2-5|TRBV6-5|NA
CASRSGARETQYF
TGTGCCAGCAGATCGGGGGCGCGGGAGACCCAGTACTTC
>NA|TRBJ2-3|TRBV6-2/TRBV6-3|NA
CASSRGSFINTQYF
TGTGCCAGCAGCAGGGGCTCGTTTATTAATACGCAGTATTTT
>TRBD1|TRBJ2-1|TRBV7-2|NA
CASSFSGTGLNEQFF
TGTGCCAGCAGCTTTTCCGGGACAGGGCTAAATGAGCAGTTCTTC
>NA|TRBJ2-4|TRBV3-1|NA
CASSQDSVTRYF
TGTGCCAGCAGCCAAGATTCGGTGACGCGGTACTTC
>NA|TRBJ1-1|TRBV29-1|NA
CSIDRRPMNTEAFF
TGCAGCATAGATAGACGGCCGATGAACACTGAAGCTTTCTTT
>NA|TRBJ2-5|TRBV2|NA
CASGNGLAGRETQYF
TGTGCCAGCGGGAACGGCCTAGCAGGGCGAGAGACCCAGTACTTC
>NA|TRBJ1-4|TRBV7-9|few
CASSPTLNEKLFF
TGTGCCAGCAGTCCGACCTTAAATGAAAAACTGTTTTTT
>TRBD2|TRBJ2-5|TRBV5-1|NA
CASSLPRGDQETQYF
TGCGCCAGCAGCTTGCCCCGGGGGGATCAAGAGACCCAGTACTTC
>TRBD2|TRBJ2-3|TRBV6-1|once
CASSGLAGEADTQYF
TGTGCCAGCAGCGGACTAGCGGGAGAAGCTGATACGCAGTATTTT
>TRBD2|TRBJ2-1|TRBV27|NA
CASIPSIGLAGHNEQFF
TGTGCCAGCATCCCCTCCATCGGACTAGCGGGTCACAATGAGCAGTTCTTC
>TRBD2|TRBJ2-7|TRBV27|NA
CASSEGLAGVSYEQYF
TGTGCCAGCAGTGAAGGACTAGCGGGAGTGTCCTACGAGCAGTACTTC
>NA|TRBJ2-5|TRBV2|few
CASSEAMLRKTQYF
TGTGCCAGCAGTGAAGCAATGTTGCGGAAGACCCAGTACTTC
>NA|TRBJ1-4|TRBV28|once
CASSLDPGGEKLFF
TGTGCCAGCAGTTTAGATCCGGGTGGGGAAAAACTGTTTTTT
>NA|TRBJ1-6|TRBV20-1|NA
CSARPVPGFSSYNSPPHF
TGCAGTGCTAGGCCCGTACCGGGGTTTAGCTCCTATAATTCACCCCCCCACTTT
>TRBD1|TRBJ1-2|TRBV2|once
CASSLTRDRDSTF
TGTGCCAGCAGTTTGACCCGGGACAGGGACAGCACCTTC